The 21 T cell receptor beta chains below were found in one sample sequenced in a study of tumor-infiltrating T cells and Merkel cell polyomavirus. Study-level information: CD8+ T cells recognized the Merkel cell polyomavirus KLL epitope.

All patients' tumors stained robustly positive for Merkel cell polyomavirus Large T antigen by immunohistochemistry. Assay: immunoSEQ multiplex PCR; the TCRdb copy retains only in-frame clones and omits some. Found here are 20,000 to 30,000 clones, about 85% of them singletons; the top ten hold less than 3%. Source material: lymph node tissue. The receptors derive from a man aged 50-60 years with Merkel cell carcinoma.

CDR3 DNA sequence: TGTGCCAGCAGCTTGTGGGCTCAAACAGATACGCAGTATTTT. As protein: CASSLWAQTDTQYF. The chain has TRBV5-5 and TRBJ2-3; no reliable D call. This CDR3 has 14 residues. In germline, CDR1 is SGHKS, CDR2 YYEKEE (reference sequence). Trimming took 1 base from V and 3 from J, leaving 9 bases between them. Drawing the rest from reference TRBV5-5 and TRBJ2-3, the complete variable domain is DAGVTQSPTHLIKTRGQQVTLRCSPISGHKSVSWYQQVLGQGPQFIFQYYEKEERGRGNFPDRFSARQFPNYSSELNVNALLLGDSALYLCASSLWAQTDTQYFGPGTRLTVL.

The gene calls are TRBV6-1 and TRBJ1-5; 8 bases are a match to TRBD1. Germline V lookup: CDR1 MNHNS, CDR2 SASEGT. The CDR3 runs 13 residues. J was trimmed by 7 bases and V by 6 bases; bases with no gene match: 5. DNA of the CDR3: TGTGCCAGCAGCGCAGCAGGGGGCCAGCCCCAGCATTTT. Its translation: CASSAAGGQPQHF.

The CDR3 coding sequence is TGTGCCAGCAGTGAAGCGGGCAGGGTGCAGCCCCAGCATTTT. It codes for CASSEAGRVQPQHF. V is TRBV6-1 and J is TRBJ1-5; D is perhaps TRBD1 (5 bases). The CDR3 spans 14 residues. Trimming took off 0 bases at V and 7 bases at J, with 10 bases between the two ends. Germline-derived CDR1 and CDR2 are MNHNS and SASEGT.

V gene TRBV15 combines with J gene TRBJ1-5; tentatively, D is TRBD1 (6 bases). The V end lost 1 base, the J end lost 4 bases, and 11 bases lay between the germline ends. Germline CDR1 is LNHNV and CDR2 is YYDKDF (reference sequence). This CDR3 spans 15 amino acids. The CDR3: CATSRVGQLNQPQHF. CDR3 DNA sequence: TGTGCCACCAGCAGAGTAGGACAGCTGAATCAGCCCCAGCATTTT.

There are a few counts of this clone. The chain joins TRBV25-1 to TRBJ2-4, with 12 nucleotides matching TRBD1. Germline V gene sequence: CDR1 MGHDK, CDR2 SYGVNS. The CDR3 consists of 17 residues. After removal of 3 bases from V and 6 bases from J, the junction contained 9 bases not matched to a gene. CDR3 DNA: TGTGCCAGCAGTGATGGCGGGACAGGGGGCGGGGGAAACATTCAGTACTTC. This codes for CASSDGGTGGGGNIQYF.

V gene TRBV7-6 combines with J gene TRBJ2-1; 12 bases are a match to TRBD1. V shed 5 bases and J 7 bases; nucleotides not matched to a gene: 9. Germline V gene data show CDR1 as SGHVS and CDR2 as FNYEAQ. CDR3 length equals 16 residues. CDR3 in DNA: TGTGCCAGCAGCCTCACGGGACAGGGGGCTTTGAATGAGCAGTTCTTC. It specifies CASSLTGQGALNEQFF.

The chain's CDR3 is CASSMGQGVSGNTIYF. The DNA for the CDR3 is TGTGCCAGTAGTATGGGACAGGGAGTTTCTGGAAACACCATATATTTT. The genes are TRBV19 and TRBJ1-3, with 9 bases fitting TRBD1. V gave up 3 bases and J gave up 1 base; unmatched junction bases: 4. This CDR3 is 16 amino acids long. CDR1 and CDR2 from the germline V gene are LNHDA and SQIVND (reference sequence).

This chain's CDR3 is CASSQDFGLAGDLRRDTQYF. DNA for the CDR3: TGTGCCAGCAGCCAAGATTTCGGATTAGCGGGGGACCTCCGCAGAGATACGCAGTATTTT. V gene TRBV4-2 combines with J gene TRBJ2-3; TRBD2 agrees at 9 bases. The length of the CDR3 is 20 residues. V was pared by 0 bases and J by 5 bases, with 18 bases of the junction left unmatched. Germline-derived CDR1 and CDR2 are LGHNA and YNFKEQ.

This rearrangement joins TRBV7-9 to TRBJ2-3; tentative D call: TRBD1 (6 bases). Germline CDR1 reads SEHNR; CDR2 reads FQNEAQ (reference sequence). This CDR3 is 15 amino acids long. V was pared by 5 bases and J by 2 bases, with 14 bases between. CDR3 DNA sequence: TGTGCCAGCAGCCCGTCCGGACAGTTCACAGATACGCAGTATTTT. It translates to CASSPSGQFTDTQYF.

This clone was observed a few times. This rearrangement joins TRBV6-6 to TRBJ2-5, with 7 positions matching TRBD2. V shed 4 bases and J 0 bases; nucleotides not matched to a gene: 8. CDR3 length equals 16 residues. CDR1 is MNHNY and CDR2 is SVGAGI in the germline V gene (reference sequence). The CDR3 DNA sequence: TGTGCCAGCAGTTTCGCGGGGGATTTGTACCAAGAGACCCAGTACTTC. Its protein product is CASSFAGDLYQETQYF.

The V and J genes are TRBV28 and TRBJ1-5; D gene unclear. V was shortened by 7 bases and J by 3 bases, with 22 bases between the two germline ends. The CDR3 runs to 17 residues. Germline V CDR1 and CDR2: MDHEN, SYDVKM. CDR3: CASTPPLGKWNNQPQHF. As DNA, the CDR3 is TGTGCCAGCACCCCACCCCTCGGGAAATGGAACAATCAGCCCCAGCATTTT.

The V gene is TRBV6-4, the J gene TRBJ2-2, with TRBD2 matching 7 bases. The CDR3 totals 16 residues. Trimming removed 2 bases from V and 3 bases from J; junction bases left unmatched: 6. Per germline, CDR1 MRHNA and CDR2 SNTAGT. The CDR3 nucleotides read TGTGCCAGCAGTGACCCGAAGGGAGGGGACACCGGGGAGCTGTTTTTT. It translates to CASSDPKGGDTGELFF.

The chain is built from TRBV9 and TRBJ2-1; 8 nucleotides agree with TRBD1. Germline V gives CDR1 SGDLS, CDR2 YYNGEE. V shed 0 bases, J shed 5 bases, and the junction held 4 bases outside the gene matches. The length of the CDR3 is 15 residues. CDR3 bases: TGTGCCAGCAGCGTAGGTGGGACAGGCGACAATGAGCAGTTCTTC. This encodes CASSVGGTGDNEQFF.

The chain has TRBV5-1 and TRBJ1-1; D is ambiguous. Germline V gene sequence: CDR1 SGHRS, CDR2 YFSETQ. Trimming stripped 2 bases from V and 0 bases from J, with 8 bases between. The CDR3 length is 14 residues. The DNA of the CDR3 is TGCGCCAGCAGCTTTTCCCAAATGAACACTGAAGCTTTCTTT. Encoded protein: CASSFSQMNTEAFF.

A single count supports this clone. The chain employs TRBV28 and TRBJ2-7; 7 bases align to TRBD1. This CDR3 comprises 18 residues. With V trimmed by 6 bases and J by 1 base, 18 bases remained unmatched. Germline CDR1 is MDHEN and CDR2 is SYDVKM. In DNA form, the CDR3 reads TGTGCCAGCAGCCCAGGCCTTGGCCGGGACAGCCTATCCTACGAGCAGTACTTC. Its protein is CASSPGLGRDSLSYEQYF. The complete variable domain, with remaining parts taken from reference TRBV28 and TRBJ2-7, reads DVKVTQSSRYLVKRTGEKVFLECVQDMDHENMFWYRQDPGLGLRLIYFSYDVKMKEKGDIPEGYSVSREKKERFSLILESASTNQTSMYLCASSPGLGRDSLSYEQYFGPGTRLTVT.

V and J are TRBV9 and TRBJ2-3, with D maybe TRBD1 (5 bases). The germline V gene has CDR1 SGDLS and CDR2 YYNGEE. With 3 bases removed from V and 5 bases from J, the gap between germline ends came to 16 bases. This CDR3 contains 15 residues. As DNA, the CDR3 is TGTGCCAGCAGCGCACCCTCAGGGCGCCAAGATACGCAGTATTTT. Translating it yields CASSAPSGRQDTQYF.

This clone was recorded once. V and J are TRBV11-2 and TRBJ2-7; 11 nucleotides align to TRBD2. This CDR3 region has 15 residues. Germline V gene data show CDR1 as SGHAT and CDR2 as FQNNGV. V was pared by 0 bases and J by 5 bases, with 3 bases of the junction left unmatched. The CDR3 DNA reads TGTGCCAGCAGCTTAGATCTACTAGCGGGGGACGAGCAGTACTTC. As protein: CASSLDLLAGDEQYF.

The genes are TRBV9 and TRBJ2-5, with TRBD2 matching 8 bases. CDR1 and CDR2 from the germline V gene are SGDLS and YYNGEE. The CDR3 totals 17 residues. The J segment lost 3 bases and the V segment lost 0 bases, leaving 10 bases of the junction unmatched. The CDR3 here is CASSVATGGGIEETQYF. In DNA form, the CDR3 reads TGTGCCAGCAGCGTAGCGACCGGGGGGGGTATTGAAGAGACCCAGTACTTC.

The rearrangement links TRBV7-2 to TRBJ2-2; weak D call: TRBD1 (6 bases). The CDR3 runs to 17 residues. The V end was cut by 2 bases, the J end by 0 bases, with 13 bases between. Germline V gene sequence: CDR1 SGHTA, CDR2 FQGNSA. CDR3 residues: CASSLHRWTANTGELFF. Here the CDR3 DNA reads TGTGCCAGCAGCTTACATCGCTGGACAGCGAACACCGGGGAGCTGTTTTTT.

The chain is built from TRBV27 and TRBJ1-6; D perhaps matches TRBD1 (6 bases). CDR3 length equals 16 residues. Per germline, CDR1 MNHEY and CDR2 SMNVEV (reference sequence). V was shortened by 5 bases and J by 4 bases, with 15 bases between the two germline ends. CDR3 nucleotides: TGTGCCAGCAGTCCCAACAGGGCCGGATATAATTCACCCCTCCACTTT. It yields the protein CASSPNRAGYNSPLHF.

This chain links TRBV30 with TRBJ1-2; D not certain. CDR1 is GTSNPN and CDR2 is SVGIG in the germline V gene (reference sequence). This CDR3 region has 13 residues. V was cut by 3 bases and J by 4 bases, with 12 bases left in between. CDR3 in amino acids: CAWSPGRSYGYTF. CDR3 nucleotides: TGTGCCTGGAGCCCGGGTAGGAGCTATGGCTACACCTTC.